This entry lists 17 T cell receptor beta chains sequenced from one sample in a study of T cells expressing NK-cell markers. No DNA is given; TCRdb re-called the 5' RACE reads and lists each CDR3 protein once. The data show 300,000 to 450,000 distinct CDR3 sequences, and the top ten clones hold over 4%. Sequencing was carried out using blood T cells: a sorted CD56 or NKG2C T cell subset, CD4+ or CD8+ T cells, or bulk PBMC T cells (not recorded which). These receptor sequences come from a man between 18 and 69 years old in good health.

The chain employs TRBV2 and TRBJ2-5; TCRdb indicates TRBD1, and absent DNA this call remains unverified. This CDR3 comprises 14 residues. CDR1 and CDR2 from the germline V gene are SNHLY and FYNNEI. The CDR3 spells CASNRRQGMETQYF.

V and J are TRBV7-6 and TRBJ1-1; TCRdb calls TRBD1, which cannot be checked without DNA. The CDR3 is 15 amino acids. Germline V gives CDR1 SGHVS, CDR2 FNYEAQ. CDR3 sequence reads: CASSPGTEPNTEAFF.

The chain recombines TRBV12-3 or TRBV12-4 with TRBJ2-7. The CDR3 covers 14 residues. CDR3 sequence: CASSLSRTADEQYF.

The chain joins TRBV6-1 to TRBJ1-3; TCRdb reports TRBD1, a call that lacks DNA to check it against. Germline CDR1 reads MNHNS; CDR2 reads SASEGT. The CDR3 loop spans 16 amino acids. The CDR3 is CASSTQGAFSGNTIYF.

The genes are TRBV7-9 and TRBJ1-4. CDR3 length: 14 residues. Germline V gene lookup returns CDR1 SEHNR and CDR2 FQNEAQ (reference sequence). The CDR3 spells CASSSKETNEKLFF.

The gene calls are TRBV4-2 and TRBJ1-1; TCRdb indicates TRBD1, and absent DNA this call remains unverified. Germline CDR1 and CDR2: LGHNA and YNFKEQ. This CDR3 comprises 16 residues. Here the CDR3 reads CASSQRRGDRDTEAFF.

The chain is built from TRBV5-1 and TRBJ2-1; TCRdb's D call of TRBD2 is untestable without DNA. Germline values: CDR1 SGHRS, CDR2 YFSETQ. The CDR3 covers 13 residues. CDR3 protein: CASVAGGSHEQFF.

The rearrangement links TRBV5-1 to TRBJ2-5; the TCRdb D gene call, TRBD1, has no DNA to confirm it. The CDR3 is made up of 14 amino acids. The germline V gene encodes CDR1 SGHRS and CDR2 YFSETQ. The chain's CDR3 is CASSLGGWYETQYF.

The chain uses TRBV6-6 and TRBJ2-7; TCRdb designates TRBD1, a call that cannot be tested without DNA. The CDR3 runs to 13 residues. Per germline, CDR1 MNHNY and CDR2 SVGAGI (reference sequence). This chain's CDR3 is CASTPSDSYEQYF.

V gene TRBV6-5 combines with J gene TRBJ2-3. This CDR3 is 15 amino acids long. Germline-derived CDR1 and CDR2 are MNHEY and SVGAGI. The CDR3 sequence: CASRSTVTSTDTQYF.

The V call is TRBV29-1, the J call TRBJ2-1; as DNA is missing, the TRBD2 call by TCRdb cannot be tested. This CDR3 has 15 amino acids. Germline V gene data show CDR1 as SQVTM and CDR2 as ANQGSEA. This CDR3 is CSVEGLKSSYNEQFF.

The rearrangement uses TRBV18 and TRBJ2-7; the D call from TCRdb, TRBD1, cannot be confirmed without DNA. The CDR3 is 16 amino acids. The germline gives CDR1 KGHSH, CDR2 LQKENI. CDR3 sequence: CASSPWGTGIRYEQYF.

This chain joins TRBV19 and TRBJ1-2; with no DNA, the TCRdb D assignment of TRBD1 cannot be verified. CDR1 and CDR2 from the germline V gene are LNHDA and SQIVND (reference sequence). The CDR3 contains 14 residues. This CDR3 reads CASSLTGIGYGYTF.

J is TRBJ1-2 and V is TRBV5-1; TCRdb reports TRBD1, a call that lacks DNA to check it against. CDR1 SGHRS and CDR2 YFSETQ come from the germline V gene. The CDR3 contains 16 residues. CDR3 residues: CASSKIPGQTNYGYTF.

This chain uses TRBV20-1 with TRBJ2-5. CDR1 and CDR2 from the germline V gene are DFQATT and SNEGSKA (reference sequence). The CDR3 is 13 amino acids. CDR3: CSARPVLALTQYF.

V usage is TRBV12-3 or TRBV12-4 and J usage is TRBJ2-1; TCRdb outputs TRBD2, but without DNA this stays unchecked. The CDR3 spans 13 residues. This CDR3 reads CASSTGGPGEQFF.

The V and J genes are TRBV21-1 and TRBJ1-6. TRBV21-1 is noted as a pseudogene. CDR3 length: 13 residues. The chain's CDR3 is CASSKVGNSPLHF.